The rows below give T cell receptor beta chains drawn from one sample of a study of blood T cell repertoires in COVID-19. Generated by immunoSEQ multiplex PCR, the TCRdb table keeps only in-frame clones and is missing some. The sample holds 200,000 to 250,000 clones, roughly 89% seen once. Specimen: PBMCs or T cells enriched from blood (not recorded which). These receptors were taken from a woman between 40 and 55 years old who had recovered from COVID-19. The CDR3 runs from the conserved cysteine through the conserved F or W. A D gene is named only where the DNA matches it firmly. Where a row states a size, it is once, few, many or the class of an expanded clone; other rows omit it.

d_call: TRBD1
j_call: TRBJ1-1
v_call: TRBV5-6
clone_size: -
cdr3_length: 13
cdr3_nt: TGTGCCAGCAGCTTACAGGGGGGCACTGAAGCTTTCTTT
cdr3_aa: CASSLQGGTEAFF

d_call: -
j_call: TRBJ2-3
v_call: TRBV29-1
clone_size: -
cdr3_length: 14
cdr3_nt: TGCAGCGTCCACCACTACCCGAGCACAGATACGCAGTATTTT
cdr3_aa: CSVHHYPSTDTQYF

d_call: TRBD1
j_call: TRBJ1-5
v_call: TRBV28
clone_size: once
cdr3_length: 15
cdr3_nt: TGTGCCAGCAGATCTGACAGGGGGCAGAATCAGCCCCAGCATTTT
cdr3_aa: CASRSDRGQNQPQHF

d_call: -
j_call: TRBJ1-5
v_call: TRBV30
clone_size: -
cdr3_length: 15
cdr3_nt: TGTGCCTGGAGTAGAGGCGGCGGGAGCAATCAGCCCCAGCATTTT
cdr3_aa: CAWSRGGGSNQPQHF

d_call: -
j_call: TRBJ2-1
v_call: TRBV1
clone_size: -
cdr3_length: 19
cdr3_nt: TGCACCAGCAGCCCCGTGGGTGGGCTAGCGGAGACGTCCTACAATGAGCAGTTCTTC
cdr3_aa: CTSSPVGGLAETSYNEQFF

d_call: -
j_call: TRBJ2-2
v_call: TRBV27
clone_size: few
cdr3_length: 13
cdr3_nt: TGTGTCCAGGGAAGGGGAAGACCCGGGGAGCTGTTTTTT
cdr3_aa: CVQGRGRPGELFF

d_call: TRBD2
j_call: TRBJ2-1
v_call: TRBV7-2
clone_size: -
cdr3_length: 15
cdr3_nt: TGTGCCAGCAGCATAGCGGGGCTCTCCTACAATGAGCAGTTCTTC
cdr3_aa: CASSIAGLSYNEQFF

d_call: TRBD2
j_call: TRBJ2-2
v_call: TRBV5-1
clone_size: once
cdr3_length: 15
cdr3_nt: TGCGCCAGCAGGTCGACTAGCGGAGACACCGGGGAGCTGTTTTTT
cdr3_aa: CASRSTSGDTGELFF

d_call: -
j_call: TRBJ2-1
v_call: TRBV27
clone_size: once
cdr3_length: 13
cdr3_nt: TGTGCCAGCGGTCCGGGGGTTGGCAATGAGCAGTTCTTC
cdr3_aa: CASGPGVGNEQFF

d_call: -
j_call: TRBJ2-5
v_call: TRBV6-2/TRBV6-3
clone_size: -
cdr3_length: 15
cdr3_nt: TGTGCCAGCAGTTACTCGAATTCGCCTAGGGAGACCCAGTACTTC
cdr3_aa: CASSYSNSPRETQYF

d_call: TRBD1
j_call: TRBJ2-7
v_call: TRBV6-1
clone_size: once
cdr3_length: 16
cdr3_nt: TGTGCCAGCAGTGTTGGACAGGGAAGATTTATAGGCGTGCAGTACTTC
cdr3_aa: CASSVGQGRFIGVQYF

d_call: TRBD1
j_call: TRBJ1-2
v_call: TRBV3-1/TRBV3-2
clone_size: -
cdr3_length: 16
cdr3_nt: TGTGCCAGCAGCCAAGATTTCAGGGGCAGGGGGATCGGCTACACCTTC
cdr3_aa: CASSQDFRGRGIGYTF

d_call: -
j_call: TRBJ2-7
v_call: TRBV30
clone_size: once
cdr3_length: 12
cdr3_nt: TGTGCCTCGACAGACAGGTTCCACGAGCAGTACTTC
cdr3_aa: CASTDRFHEQYF

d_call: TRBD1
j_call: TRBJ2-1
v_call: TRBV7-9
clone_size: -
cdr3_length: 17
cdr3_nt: TGTGCCAGCAGCCTATCTACCTCGGGACAGGTATACAATGAGCAGTTCTTC
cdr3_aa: CASSLSTSGQVYNEQFF

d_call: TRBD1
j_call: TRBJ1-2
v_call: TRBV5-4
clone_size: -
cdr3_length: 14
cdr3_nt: TGTGCCAGCAGCTCCTTTTGGGACAGCTATGGCTACACCTTC
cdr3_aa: CASSSFWDSYGYTF

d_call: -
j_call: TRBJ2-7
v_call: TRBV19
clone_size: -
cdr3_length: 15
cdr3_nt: TGTGCCAGTAGTATTCCGGGGGAGCAGAGCTACGAGCAGTACTTC
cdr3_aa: CASSIPGEQSYEQYF

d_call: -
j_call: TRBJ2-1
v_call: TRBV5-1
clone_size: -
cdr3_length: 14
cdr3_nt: TGCGCCAGCAGCCCGCGGACAGCTTACAATGAGCAGTTCTTC
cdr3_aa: CASSPRTAYNEQFF